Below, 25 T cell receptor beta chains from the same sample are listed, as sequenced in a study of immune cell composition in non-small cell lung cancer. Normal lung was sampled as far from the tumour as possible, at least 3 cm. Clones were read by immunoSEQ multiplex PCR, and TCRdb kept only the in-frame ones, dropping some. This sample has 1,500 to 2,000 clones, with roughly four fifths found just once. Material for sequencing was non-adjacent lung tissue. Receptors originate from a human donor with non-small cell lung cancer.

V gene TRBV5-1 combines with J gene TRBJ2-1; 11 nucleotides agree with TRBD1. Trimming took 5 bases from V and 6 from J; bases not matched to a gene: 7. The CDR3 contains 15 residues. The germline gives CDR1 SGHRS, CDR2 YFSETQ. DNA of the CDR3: TGCGCCAGCAGGATGGGACAGGGGGTTCGCAATGAGCAGTTCTTC. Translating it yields CASRMGQGVRNEQFF.

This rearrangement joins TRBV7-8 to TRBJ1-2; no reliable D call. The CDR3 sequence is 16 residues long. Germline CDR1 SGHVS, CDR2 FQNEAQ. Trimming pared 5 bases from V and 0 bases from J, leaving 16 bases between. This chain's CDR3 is CASSRGGTASNYGYTF. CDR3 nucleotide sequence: TGTGCCAGCAGCCGCGGAGGTACCGCCTCTAACTATGGCTACACCTTC.

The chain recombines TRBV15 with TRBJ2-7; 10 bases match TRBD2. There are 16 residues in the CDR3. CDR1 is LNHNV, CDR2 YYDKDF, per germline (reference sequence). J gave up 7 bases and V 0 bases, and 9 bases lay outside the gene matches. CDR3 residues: CATSRDPLAGVWEQYF. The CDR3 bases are TGTGCCACCAGCAGAGATCCCCTAGCGGGAGTGTGGGAGCAGTACTTC.

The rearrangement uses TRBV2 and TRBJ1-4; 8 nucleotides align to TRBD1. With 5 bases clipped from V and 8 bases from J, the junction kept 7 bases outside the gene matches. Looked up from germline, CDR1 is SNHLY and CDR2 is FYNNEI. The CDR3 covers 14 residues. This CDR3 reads CASSQDRDDEKLFF. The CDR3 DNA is TGTGCCAGCAGTCAGGACAGGGACGACGAAAAACTGTTTTTT.

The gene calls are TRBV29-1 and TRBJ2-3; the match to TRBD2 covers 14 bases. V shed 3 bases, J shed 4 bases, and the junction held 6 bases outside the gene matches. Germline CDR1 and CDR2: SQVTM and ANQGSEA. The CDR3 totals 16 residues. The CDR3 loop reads CSVETSGRAGADTQYF. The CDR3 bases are TGCAGCGTTGAGACTAGCGGGAGGGCCGGGGCAGATACGCAGTATTTT.

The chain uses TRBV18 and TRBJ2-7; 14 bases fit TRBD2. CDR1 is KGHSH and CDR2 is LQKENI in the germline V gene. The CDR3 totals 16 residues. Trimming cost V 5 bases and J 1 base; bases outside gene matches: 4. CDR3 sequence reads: CASSSGLAGASYEQYF. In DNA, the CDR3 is TGTGCCAGCTCATCGGGACTAGCGGGAGCATCCTACGAGCAGTACTTC.

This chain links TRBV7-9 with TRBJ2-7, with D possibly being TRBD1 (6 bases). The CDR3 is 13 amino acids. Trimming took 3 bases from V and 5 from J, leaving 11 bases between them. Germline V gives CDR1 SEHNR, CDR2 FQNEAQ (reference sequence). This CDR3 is CASSFGQQDEQYF. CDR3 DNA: TGTGCCAGCAGCTTTGGACAGCAGGACGAGCAGTACTTC.

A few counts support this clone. The CDR3: CASSIERPDTIYF. Written as DNA, the CDR3 is TGTGCCAGTAGTATAGAACGTCCGGACACCATATATTTT. The chain carries TRBV19 and TRBJ1-3, with no clear D. Germline V gives CDR1 LNHDA, CDR2 SQIVND (reference sequence). Trimming pared 0 bases from V and 8 bases from J, leaving 8 bases between. This CDR3 is built from 13 residues.

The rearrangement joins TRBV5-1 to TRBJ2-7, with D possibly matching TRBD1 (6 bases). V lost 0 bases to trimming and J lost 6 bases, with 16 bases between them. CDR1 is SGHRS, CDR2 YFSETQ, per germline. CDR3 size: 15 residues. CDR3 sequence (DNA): TGCGCCAGCAGCTTGGCCGTGCAGGGGCAGGGCGAGCAGTACTTC. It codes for CASSLAVQGQGEQYF.

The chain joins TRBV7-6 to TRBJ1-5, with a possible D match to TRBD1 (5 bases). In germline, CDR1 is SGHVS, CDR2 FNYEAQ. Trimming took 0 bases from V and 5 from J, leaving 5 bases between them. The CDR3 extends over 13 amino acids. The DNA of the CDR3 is TGTGCCAGCAGCTTAGCGACAGATCAGCCCCAGCATTTT. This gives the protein CASSLATDQPQHF.

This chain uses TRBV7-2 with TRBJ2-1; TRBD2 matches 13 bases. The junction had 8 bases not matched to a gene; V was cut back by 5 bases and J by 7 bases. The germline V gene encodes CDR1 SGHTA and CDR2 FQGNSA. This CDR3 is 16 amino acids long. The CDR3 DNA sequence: TGTGCCAGCAGCCTTAGCGGACTAGCGGGAGTGAATGAGCAGTTCTTC. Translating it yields CASSLSGLAGVNEQFF.

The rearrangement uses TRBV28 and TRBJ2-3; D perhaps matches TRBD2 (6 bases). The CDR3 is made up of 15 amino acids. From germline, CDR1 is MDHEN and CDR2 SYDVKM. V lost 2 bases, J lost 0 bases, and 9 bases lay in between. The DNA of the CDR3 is TGTGCCAGCAGTTTAGGCGGGAAGAGCACAGATACGCAGTATTTT. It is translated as CASSLGGKSTDTQYF. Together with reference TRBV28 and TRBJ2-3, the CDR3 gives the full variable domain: DVKVTQSSRYLVKRTGEKVFLECVQDMDHENMFWYRQDPGLGLRLIYFSYDVKMKEKGDIPEGYSVSREKKERFSLILESASTNQTSMYLCASSLGGKSTDTQYFGPGTRLTVL.

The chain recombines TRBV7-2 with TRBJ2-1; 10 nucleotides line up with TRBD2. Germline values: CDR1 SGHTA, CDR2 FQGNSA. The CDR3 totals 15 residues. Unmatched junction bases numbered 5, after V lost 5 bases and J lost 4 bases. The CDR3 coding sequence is TGTGCCAGCAGCCTCACTAGCGGGAAGTACAATGAGCAGTTCTTC. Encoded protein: CASSLTSGKYNEQFF.

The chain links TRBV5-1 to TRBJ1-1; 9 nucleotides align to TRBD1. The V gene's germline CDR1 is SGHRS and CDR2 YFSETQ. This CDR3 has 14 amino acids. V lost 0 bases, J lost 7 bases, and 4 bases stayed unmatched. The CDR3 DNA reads TGCGCCAGCAGCTTGGGGACAGGGGTGGGTGAAGCTTTCTTT. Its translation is CASSLGTGVGEAFF.

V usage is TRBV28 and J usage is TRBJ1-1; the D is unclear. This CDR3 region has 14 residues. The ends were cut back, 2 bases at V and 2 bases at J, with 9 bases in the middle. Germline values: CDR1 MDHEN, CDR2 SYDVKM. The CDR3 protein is CASSLPSVNTEAFF. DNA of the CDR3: TGTGCCAGCAGTTTACCTTCTGTTAACACTGAAGCTTTCTTT.

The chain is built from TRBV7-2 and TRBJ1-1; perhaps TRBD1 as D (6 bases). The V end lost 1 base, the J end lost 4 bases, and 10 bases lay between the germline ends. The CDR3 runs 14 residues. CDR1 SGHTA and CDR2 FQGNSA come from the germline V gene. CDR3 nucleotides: TGTGCCAGCAGCTTAGGCCAGGGGAGCACTGAAGCTTTCTTT. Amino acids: CASSLGQGSTEAFF.

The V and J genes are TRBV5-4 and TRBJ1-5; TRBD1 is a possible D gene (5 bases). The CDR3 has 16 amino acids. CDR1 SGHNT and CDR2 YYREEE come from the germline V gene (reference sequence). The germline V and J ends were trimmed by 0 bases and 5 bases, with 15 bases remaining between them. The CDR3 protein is CASSLAAGVPDQPQHF. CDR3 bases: TGTGCCAGCAGCTTGGCCGCGGGGGTTCCGGATCAGCCCCAGCATTTT.

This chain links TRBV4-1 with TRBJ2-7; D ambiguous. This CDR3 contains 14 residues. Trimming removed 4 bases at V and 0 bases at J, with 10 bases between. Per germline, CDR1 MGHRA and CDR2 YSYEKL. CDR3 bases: TGCGCCAGCAGCCCCTCCGGTGACTCCTACGAGCAGTACTTC. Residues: CASSPSGDSYEQYF.

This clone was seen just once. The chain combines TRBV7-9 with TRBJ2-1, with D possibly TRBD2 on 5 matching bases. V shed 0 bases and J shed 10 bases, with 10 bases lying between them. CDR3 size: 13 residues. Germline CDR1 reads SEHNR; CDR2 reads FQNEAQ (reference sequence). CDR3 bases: TGTGCCAGCAGCTTAGCGGGAGTGCTAGAGCAGTTCTTC. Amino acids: CASSLAGVLEQFF.

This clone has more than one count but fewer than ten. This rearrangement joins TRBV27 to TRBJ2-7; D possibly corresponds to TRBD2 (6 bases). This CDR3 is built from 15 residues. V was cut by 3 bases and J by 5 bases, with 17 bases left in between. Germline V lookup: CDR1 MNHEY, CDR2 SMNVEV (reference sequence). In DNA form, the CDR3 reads TGTGCCAGCAGTTTCACGACGGGAGCGGCACACGAGCAGTACTTC. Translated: CASSFTTGAAHEQYF.

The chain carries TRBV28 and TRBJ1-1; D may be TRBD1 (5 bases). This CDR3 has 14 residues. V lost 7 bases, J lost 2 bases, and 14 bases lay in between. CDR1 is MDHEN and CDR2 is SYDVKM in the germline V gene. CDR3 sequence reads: CASMLHRTNTEAFF. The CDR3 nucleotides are TGTGCCAGCATGTTGCACAGGACCAACACTGAAGCTTTCTTT. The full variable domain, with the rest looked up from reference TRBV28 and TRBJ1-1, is DVKVTQSSRYLVKRTGEKVFLECVQDMDHENMFWYRQDPGLGLRLIYFSYDVKMKEKGDIPEGYSVSREKKERFSLILESASTNQTSMYLCASMLHRTNTEAFFGQGTRLTVV.

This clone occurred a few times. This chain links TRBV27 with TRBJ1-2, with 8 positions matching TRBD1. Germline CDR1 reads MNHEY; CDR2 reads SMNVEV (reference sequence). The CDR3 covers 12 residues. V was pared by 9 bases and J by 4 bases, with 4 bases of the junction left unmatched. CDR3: CASTGTGYGYTF. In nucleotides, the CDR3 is TGTGCCAGTACCGGGACAGGCTATGGCTACACCTTC.

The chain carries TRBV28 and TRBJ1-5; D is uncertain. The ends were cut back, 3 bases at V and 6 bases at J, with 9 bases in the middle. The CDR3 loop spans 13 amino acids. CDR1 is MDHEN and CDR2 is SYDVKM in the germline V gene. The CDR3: CASSLGSSQPQHF. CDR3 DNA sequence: TGTGCCAGCAGTTTGGGGAGTAGTCAGCCCCAGCATTTT.

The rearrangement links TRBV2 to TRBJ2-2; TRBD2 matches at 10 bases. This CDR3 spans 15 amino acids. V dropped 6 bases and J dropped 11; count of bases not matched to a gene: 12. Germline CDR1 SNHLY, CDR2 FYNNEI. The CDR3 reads CASSPHGLAEVELFF. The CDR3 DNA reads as TGTGCCAGCAGCCCACACGGACTAGCGGAGGTTGAGCTGTTTTTT. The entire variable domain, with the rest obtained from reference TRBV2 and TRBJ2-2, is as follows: EPEVTQTPSHQVTQMGQEVILRCVPISNHLYFYWYRQILGQKVEFLVSFYNNEISEKSEIFDDQFSVERPDGSNFTLKIRSTKLEDSAMYFCASSPHGLAEVELFFGEGSRLTVL.

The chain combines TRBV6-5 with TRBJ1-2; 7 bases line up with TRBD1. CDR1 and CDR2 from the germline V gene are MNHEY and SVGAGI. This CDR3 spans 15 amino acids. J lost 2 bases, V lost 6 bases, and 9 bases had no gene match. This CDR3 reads CASRETTGENYGYTF. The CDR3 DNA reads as TGTGCCAGCAGAGAAACTACAGGGGAGAACTATGGCTACACCTTC.